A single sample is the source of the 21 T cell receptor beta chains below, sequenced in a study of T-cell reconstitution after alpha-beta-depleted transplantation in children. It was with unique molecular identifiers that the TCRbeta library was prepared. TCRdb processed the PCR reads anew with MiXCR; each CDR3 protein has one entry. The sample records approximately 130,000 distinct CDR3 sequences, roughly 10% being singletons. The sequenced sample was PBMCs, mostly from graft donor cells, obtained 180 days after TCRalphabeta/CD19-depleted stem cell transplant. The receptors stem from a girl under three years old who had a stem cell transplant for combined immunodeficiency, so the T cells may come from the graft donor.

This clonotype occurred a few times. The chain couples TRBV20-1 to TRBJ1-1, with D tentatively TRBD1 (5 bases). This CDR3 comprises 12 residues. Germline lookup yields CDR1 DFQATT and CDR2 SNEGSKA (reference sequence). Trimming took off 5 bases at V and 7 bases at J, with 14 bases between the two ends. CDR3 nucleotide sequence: TGCAGTGCTCGCCCTGGTGACAGTGAAGCTTTCTTT. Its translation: CSARPGDSEAFF.

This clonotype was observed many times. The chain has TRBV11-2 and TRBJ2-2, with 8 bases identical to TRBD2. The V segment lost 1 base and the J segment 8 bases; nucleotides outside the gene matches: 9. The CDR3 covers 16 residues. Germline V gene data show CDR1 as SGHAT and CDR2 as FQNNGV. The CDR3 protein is CASSLVRGRPPGELFF. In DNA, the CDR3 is TGTGCCAGCAGCTTAGTTCGCGGGAGGCCCCCTGGGGAGCTGTTTTTT. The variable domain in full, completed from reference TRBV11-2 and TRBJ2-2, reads EAGVAQSPRYKIIEKRQSVAFWCNPISGHATLYWYQQILGQGPKLLIQFQNNGVVDDSQLPKDRFSAERLKGVDSTLKIQPAKLEDSAVYLCASSLVRGRPPGELFFGEGSRLTVL.

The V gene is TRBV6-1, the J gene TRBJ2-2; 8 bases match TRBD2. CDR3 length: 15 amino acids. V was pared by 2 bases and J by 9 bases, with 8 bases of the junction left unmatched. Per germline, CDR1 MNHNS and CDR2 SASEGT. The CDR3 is CASSEQGSGTRELFF. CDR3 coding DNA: TGTGCCAGCAGTGAACAGGGTAGCGGGACTAGGGAGCTGTTTTTT.

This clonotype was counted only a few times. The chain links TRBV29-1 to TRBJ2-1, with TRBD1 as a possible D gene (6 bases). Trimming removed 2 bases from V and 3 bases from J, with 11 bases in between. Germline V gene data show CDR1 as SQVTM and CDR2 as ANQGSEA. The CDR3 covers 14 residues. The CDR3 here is CSVETRGSYNEQFF. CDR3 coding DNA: TGCAGCGTTGAAACCAGGGGTAGCTACAATGAGCAGTTCTTC.

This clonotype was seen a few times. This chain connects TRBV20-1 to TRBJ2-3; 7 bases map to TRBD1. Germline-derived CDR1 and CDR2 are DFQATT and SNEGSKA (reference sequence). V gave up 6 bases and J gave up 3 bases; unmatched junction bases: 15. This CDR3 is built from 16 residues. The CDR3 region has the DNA TGCAGTGCCGCGCCTTTTCGACAGGGTGGGACAGATACGCAGTATTTT. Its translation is CSAAPFRQGGTDTQYF.

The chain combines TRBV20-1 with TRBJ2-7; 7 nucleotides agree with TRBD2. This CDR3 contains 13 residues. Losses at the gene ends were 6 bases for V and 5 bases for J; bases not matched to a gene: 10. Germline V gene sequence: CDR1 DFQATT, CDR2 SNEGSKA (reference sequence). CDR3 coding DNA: TGCAGTGCCTGTCCGACTAGCCGCCACGAGCAGTACTTC. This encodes CSACPTSRHEQYF.

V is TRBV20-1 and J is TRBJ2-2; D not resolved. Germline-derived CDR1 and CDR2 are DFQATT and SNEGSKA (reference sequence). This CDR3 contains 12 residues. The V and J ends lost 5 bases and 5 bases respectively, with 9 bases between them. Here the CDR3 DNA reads TGCAGTGCTGCACCCTGGACCGGGGAGCTGTTTTTT. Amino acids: CSAAPWTGELFF.

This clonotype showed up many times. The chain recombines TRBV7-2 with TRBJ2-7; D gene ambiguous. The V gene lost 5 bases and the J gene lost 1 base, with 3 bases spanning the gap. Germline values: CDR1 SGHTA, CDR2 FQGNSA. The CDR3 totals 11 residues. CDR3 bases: TGTGCCAGCAGCAATTCCTACGAGCAGTACTTC. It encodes CASSNSYEQYF.

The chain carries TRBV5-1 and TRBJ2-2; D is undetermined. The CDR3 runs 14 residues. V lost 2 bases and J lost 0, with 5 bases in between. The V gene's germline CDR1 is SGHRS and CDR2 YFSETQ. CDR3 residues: CASSFLPNTGELFF. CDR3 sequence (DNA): TGCGCCAGCAGCTTCCTCCCGAACACCGGGGAGCTGTTTTTT.

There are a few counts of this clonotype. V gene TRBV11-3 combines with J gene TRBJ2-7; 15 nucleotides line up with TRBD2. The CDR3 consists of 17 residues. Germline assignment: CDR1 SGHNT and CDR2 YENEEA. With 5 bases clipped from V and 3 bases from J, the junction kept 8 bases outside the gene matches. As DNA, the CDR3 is TGTGCCAGCAGCCCCGGACTAGCGGGAGGGATGTACTACGAGCAGTACTTC. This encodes CASSPGLAGGMYYEQYF.

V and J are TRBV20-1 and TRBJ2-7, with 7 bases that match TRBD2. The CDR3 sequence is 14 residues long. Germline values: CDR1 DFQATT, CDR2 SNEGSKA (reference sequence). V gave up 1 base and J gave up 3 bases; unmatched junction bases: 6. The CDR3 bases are TGCAGTGCTAGAGGGTGGGGGGGGAACTACGAGCAGTACTTC. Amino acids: CSARGWGGNYEQYF.

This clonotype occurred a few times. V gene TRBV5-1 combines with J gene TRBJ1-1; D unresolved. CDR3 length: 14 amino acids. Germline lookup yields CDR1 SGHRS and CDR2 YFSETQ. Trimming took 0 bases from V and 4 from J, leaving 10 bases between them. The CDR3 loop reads CASSLGGPSTEAFF. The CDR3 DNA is TGCGCCAGCAGCTTGGGTGGACCCAGCACTGAAGCTTTCTTT.

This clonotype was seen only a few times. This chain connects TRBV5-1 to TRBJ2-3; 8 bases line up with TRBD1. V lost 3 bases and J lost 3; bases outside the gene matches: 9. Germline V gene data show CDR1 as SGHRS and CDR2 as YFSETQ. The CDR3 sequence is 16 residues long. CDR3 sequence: CASSSPGQARTDTQYF. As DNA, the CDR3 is TGCGCCAGCAGCTCACCGGGACAGGCAAGGACAGATACGCAGTATTTT.

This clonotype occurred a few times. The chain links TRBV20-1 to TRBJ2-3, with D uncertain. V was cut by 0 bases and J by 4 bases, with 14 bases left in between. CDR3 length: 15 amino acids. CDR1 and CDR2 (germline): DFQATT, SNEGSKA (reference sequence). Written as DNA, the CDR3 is TGCAGTGCTAGAGATCCAGTAGGAAAGGCAGATACGCAGTATTTT. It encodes CSARDPVGKADTQYF.

CDR3 sequence: CASSRQGAREEKLFF. DNA for the CDR3: TGTGCCAGCAGCCGTCAGGGGGCTCGGGAAGAAAAACTGTTTTTT. The genes are TRBV7-2 and TRBJ1-4, with 8 bases that match TRBD1. CDR1 is SGHTA and CDR2 is FQGNSA in the germline V gene. This CDR3 is built from 15 residues. The V segment lost 5 bases and the J segment 8 bases; nucleotides outside the gene matches: 10.

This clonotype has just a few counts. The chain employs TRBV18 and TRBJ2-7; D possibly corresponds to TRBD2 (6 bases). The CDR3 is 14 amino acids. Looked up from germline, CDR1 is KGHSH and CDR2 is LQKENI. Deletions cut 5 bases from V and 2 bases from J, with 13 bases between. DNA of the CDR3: TGTGCCAGCTCAGGGGACTCCGGACCCTACGAGCAGTACTTC. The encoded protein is CASSGDSGPYEQYF.

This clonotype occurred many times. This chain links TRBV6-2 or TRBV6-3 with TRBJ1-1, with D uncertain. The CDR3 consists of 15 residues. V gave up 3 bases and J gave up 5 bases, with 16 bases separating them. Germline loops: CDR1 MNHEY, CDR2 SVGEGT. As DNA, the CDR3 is TGTGCCAGCAGTTATACTCCGGATTTGGGGACTGAAGCTTTCTTT. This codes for CASSYTPDLGTEAFF.

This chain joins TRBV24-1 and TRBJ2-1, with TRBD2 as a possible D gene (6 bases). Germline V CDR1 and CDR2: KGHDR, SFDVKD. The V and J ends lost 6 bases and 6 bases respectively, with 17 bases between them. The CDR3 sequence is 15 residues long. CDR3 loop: CATSPRTSKSNEQFF. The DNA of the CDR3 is TGTGCCACCAGTCCCCGAACTAGCAAGAGCAATGAGCAGTTCTTC.

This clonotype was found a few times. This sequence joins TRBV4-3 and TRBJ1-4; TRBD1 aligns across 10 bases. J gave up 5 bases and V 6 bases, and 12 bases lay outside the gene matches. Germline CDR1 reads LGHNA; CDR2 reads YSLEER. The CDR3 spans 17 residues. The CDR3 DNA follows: TGCGCCAGCAGGAAGAGACAGGGGGCGCGGTCGAATGAAAAACTGTTTTTT. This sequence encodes CASRKRQGARSNEKLFF.

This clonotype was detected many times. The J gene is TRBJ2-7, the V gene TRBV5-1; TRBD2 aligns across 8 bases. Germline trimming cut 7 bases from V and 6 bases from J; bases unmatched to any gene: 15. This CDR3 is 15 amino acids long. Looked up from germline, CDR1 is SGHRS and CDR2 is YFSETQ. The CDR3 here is CASSPNPAGAAEQYF. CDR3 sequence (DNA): TGCGCCAGCTCCCCTAACCCAGCGGGAGCGGCCGAGCAGTACTTC.

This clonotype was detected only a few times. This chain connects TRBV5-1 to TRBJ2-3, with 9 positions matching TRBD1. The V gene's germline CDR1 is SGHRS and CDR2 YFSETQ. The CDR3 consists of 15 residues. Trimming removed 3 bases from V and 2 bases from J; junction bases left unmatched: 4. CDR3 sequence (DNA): TGCGCCAGCAGCTGGGACAGGGCTACCACAGATACGCAGTATTTT. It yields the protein CASSWDRATTDTQYF.